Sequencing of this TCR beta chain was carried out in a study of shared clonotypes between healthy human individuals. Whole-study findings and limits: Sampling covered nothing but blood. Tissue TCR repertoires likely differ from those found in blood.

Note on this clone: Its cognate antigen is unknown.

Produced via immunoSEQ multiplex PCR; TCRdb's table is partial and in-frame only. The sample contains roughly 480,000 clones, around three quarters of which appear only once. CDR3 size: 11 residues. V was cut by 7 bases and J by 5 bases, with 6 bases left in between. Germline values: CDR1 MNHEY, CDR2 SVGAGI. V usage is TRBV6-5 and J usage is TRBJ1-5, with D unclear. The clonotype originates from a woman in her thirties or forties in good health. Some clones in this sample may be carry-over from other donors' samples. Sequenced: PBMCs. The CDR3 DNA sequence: TGTGCCAGCAACGGAGATCAGCCCCAGCATTTT. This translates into CASNGDQPQHF.